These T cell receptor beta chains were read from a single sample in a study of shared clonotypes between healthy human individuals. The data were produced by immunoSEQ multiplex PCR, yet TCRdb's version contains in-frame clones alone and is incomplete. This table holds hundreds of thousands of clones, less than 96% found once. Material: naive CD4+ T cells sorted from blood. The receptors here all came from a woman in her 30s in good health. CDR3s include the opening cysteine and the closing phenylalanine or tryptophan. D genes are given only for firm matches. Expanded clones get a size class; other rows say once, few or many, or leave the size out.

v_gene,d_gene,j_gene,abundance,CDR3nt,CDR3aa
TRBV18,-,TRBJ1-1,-,TGTGCCAGCTCACCTGGGATCGGGACTGAAGCTTTCTTT,CASSPGIGTEAFF
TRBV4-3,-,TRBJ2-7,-,TGCGCCAGCAGCCAAGCGGCAGGGTACTACGAGCAGTACTTC,CASSQAAGYYEQYF
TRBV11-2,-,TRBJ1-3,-,TGTGCCAGCAGCTTATTTCTGGGGGGGGCGGACACCATATATTTT,CASSLFLGGADTIYF
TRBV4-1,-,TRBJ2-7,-,TGCGCCAGCAGCCCGAGCGCATTAGCGGCAGGCTCCTACGAGCAGTACTTC,CASSPSALAAGSYEQYF
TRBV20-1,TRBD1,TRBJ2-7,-,TGCAGTGCGAAACAGGGGCCCGAGCAGTACTTC,CSAKQGPEQYF
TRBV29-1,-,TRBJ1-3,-,TGCAGCGTTGGGTCCGGAGGGGAACCTGGAAACACCATATATTTT,CSVGSGGEPGNTIYF
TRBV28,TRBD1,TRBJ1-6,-,TGTGCCAGCAGTTCCGACAGGGGAAGTGGTAATTCACCCCTCCACTTT,CASSSDRGSGNSPLHF
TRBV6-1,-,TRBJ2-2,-,TGTGCCAGCAGTGAATCTAGACAGTACACCGGGGAGCTGTTTTTT,CASSESRQYTGELFF
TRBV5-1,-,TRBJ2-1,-,TGCGCCAGCGGGGACATCTCCTACAATGAGCAGTTCTTC,CASGDISYNEQFF
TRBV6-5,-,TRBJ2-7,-,TGTGCCAGCAGTTACTCGTCACCGGGATTACACTACGAGCAGTACTTC,CASSYSSPGLHYEQYF
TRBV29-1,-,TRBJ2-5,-,TGCAGCGTTGAAGAGAGGCGGAGAGAGACCCAGTACTTC,CSVEERRRETQYF
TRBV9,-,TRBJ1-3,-,TGTGCCAGCACGGAAAAGAGGAATTTGGCTGGAAACACCATATATTTT,CASTEKRNLAGNTIYF
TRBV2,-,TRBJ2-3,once,TGTGCCAGCAGCAGAGCGGTTTACACAGATACGCAGTATTTT,CASSRAVYTDTQYF
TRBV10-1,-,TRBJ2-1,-,TGCGCCAGCAGTGTGACCGGGACCGGCAATGAGCAGTTCTTC,CASSVTGTGNEQFF
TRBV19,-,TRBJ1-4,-,TGTGCCAGTAGTATGGGCGCTCTCACAACTAATGAAAAACTGTTTTTT,CASSMGALTTNEKLFF
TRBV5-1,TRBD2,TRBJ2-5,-,TGCGCCAGCAGTCCTCTCGGGACTAGCGGGAGCCAGGAGACCCAGTACTTC,CASSPLGTSGSQETQYF
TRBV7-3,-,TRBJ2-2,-,TGTGCCAGCAACGCCGGGCCGAACACCGGGGAGCTGTTTTTT,CASNAGPNTGELFF
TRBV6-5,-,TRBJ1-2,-,TGTGCCAGCAGTCAGCGCCCCCTCGGGGGCTATGGCTACACCTTC,CASSQRPLGGYGYTF
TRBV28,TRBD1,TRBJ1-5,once,TGTGCCAGCAGGGCATCCGGGACAGGGGCCACACAGCCCCAGCATTTT,CASRASGTGATQPQHF
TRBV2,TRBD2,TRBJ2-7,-,TGTGCCATACAATCCACAGCGGGAGACCTTCAGTACTTC,CAIQSTAGDLQYF
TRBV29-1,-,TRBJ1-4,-,TGCAGCGTTGAAGTTGCAGGCTCTAATGAAAAACTGTTTTTT,CSVEVAGSNEKLFF
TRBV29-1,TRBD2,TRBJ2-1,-,TGCAGCGTTGGGGGGGGAAGGACCTACAATGAGCAGTTCTTC,CSVGGGRTYNEQFF
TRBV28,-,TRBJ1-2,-,TGTGCCAGCAGTTTCGGGGGGCTATTTAGCTATGGCTACACCTTC,CASSFGGLFSYGYTF
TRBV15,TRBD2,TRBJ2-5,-,TGTGCCACCAGCAGAGAAGCGGGGTACCAAGAGACCCAGTACTTC,CATSREAGYQETQYF